This TCR beta chain was found in a study of PD-L1 blockade in urothelial cancer. Study context: Bladder-origin urothelial cancer in males described most of the 29 patients.

TCRdb's table, derived via immunoSEQ multiplex PCR, lists solely in-frame clones and lacks some. This table holds about 95,000 clones, roughly 91% found once. Time point defined: pretreatment peripheral blood. Locally advanced or metastatic urothelial carcinoma affected the patients. Germline CDR1 SGHDT, CDR2 YYEEEE. The CDR3 spans 15 residues. J lost 7 bases, V lost 4 bases, and 11 bases had no gene match. Sequencing was performed on PBMCs, taken around atezolizumab (anti-PD-L1) treatment. This TCR was sampled from a man between 60 and 75 years old with urothelial cancer. The rearrangement links TRBV5-6 to TRBJ1-1; the match to TRBD1 covers 9 bases. As DNA, the CDR3 is TGTGCCAGCAGCCTGACAGGGGGAACATCTGGTGAAGCTTTCTTT. This sequence encodes CASSLTGGTSGEAFF.